Below are 9 T cell receptor beta chains sequenced from a single sample in a study of PD-L1 blockade in urothelial cancer. Assay: immunoSEQ multiplex PCR; the TCRdb copy retains only in-frame clones and omits some. The data contain about 72,000 clones, roughly 84% of them singletons. The source was PBMCs, collected around atezolizumab (anti-PD-L1) treatment. The receptors stem from a man aged 65 to 79 with urothelial cancer.

The chain recombines TRBV5-1 with TRBJ2-7; 11 bases match TRBD2. Germline V gene lookup returns CDR1 SGHRS and CDR2 YFSETQ. The CDR3 runs 15 residues. Unmatched junction bases numbered 2, after V lost 0 bases and J lost 3 bases. CDR3 coding DNA: TGCGCCAGCAGCTTGGTGACTAGCGGGGTCTACGAGCAGTACTTC. Its translation: CASSLVTSGVYEQYF.

The chain couples TRBV5-1 to TRBJ2-2; the match to TRBD2 covers 11 bases. V dropped 6 bases and J dropped 4; count of bases not matched to a gene: 2. This CDR3 comprises 14 residues. The germline V gene encodes CDR1 SGHRS and CDR2 YFSETQ. This chain's CDR3 is CASKGLAVTGELFF. CDR3 DNA sequence: TGCGCCAGCAAGGGACTAGCGGTCACCGGGGAGCTGTTTTTT.

The J gene is TRBJ2-5, the V gene TRBV19; possibly TRBD1 for D (6 bases). The germline CDR1 and CDR2 sequences are LNHDA and SQIVND (reference sequence). Trimming pared 5 bases from V and 7 bases from J, leaving 20 bases between. The CDR3 spans 15 residues. The CDR3 spells CASSYGRGSVGTQYF. The CDR3 DNA is TGTGCCAGTAGTTACGGCAGGGGATCTGTCGGGACCCAGTACTTC. The full variable domain, its missing parts supplied by reference TRBV19 and TRBJ2-5, is DGGITQSPKYLFRKEGQNVTLSCEQNLNHDAMYWYRQDPGQGLRLIYYSQIVNDFQKGDIAEGYSVSREKKESFPLTVTSAQKNPTAFYLCASSYGRGSVGTQYFGPGTRLLVL.

V gene TRBV27 combines with J gene TRBJ2-7; 8 nucleotides line up with TRBD2. This CDR3 has 14 residues. V lost 3 bases and J lost 4; bases outside the gene matches: 5. The germline CDR1 and CDR2 sequences are MNHEY and SMNVEV (reference sequence). CDR3 DNA sequence: TGTGCCAGCAGTTTGCGGCTAGCGGGTTACGAGCAGTACTTC. This sequence encodes CASSLRLAGYEQYF.

The genes are TRBV5-4 and TRBJ2-5; 7 nucleotides agree with TRBD2. Germline values: CDR1 SGHNT, CDR2 YYREEE (reference sequence). The CDR3 loop spans 18 amino acids. The junction had 18 bases not matched to a gene; V was cut back by 4 bases and J by 3 bases. The CDR3 region is CASSPGGNVAVGEETQYF. CDR3 bases: TGTGCCAGCAGCCCGGGGGGTAATGTAGCGGTTGGGGAAGAGACCCAGTACTTC.

The V and J genes are TRBV7-6 and TRBJ2-3; D gene uncertain. The CDR3 totals 18 residues. V was shortened by 3 bases and J by 0 bases, with 19 bases between the two germline ends. The germline CDR1 and CDR2 sequences are SGHVS and FNYEAQ. CDR3 coding DNA: TGTGCCAGCAGCTTTCCTGGGTCTGGCGGAGCTAGCACAGATACGCAGTATTTT. As protein: CASSFPGSGGASTDTQYF.

V and J are TRBV2 and TRBJ2-2, with D possibly being TRBD2 (6 bases). Germline assignment: CDR1 SNHLY and CDR2 FYNNEI. CDR3 length: 14 amino acids. The V and J ends lost 5 bases and 3 bases respectively, with 10 bases between them. As DNA, the CDR3 is TGTGCCAGCAGTAGGGAGCGGGACACCGGGGAGCTGTTTTTT. Protein: CASSRERDTGELFF.

This sequence joins TRBV4-2 and TRBJ2-1, with TRBD2 matching 11 bases. The germline V gene has CDR1 LGHNA and CDR2 YNFKEQ. The CDR3 totals 20 residues. Trimming at V came to 5 bases and at J to 1 base, leaving 16 bases not matched to a gene. The chain's CDR3 is CASSVPGEETSGNSYNEQFF. DNA of the CDR3: TGTGCCAGCAGCGTCCCAGGGGAGGAGACTAGCGGGAATTCCTACAATGAGCAGTTCTTC.

This sequence joins TRBV11-2 and TRBJ2-2, with 7 bases lining up with TRBD2. The CDR3 is made up of 18 amino acids. The J segment lost 1 base and the V segment lost 5 bases, leaving 13 bases of the junction unmatched. The germline gives CDR1 SGHAT, CDR2 FQNNGV. CDR3 DNA: TGTGCCAGCAGCCAAACCGGACTAGGAACTAAGAACACCGGGGAGCTGTTTTTT. This translates into CASSQTGLGTKNTGELFF.